This TCR beta chain was sequenced during a study of T cells after yellow fever vaccination. A remark on this clonotype: The antigen remains undetermined.

Study-wide results and caveats: The study noted that FACS-sorted repertoires could contain abundant clonotypes contaminating from the bulk population.

V was pared by 6 bases and J by 10 bases, with 21 bases between. The CDR3 is made up of 14 amino acids. Germline assignment: CDR1 SEHNR and CDR2 FQNEAQ (reference sequence). Generation of TCR cDNA used 5'RACE template switching (which added a universal primer site and UMIs). TCRdb re-called the 5' RACE reads with MiXCR, one entry per CDR3 protein. The sample includes a few hundred thousand distinct CDR3 sequences, roughly 7.5% of them seen just once. This TCR was recovered from a young man who received the YFV17D yellow fever vaccine. This rearrangement joins TRBV7-9 to TRBJ1-1, with D perhaps matching TRBD1 (5 bases). The source material was PBMCs, sampled around 45 days after the first yellow fever vaccination. The DNA for the CDR3 is TGTGCCAGCAGAAACGCTCGCGAGGGGCGTTCAGCTTTCTTT. This encodes CASRNAREGRSAFF.